This T cell receptor beta chain came from a study of beta chain features in type 1 diabetes. Reverse transcribing all isolated RNA meant expressed TCRB transcripts were sequenced. Sequencing used immunoSEQ multiplex PCR; TCRdb keeps in-frame clones, though not all of them. The table includes about 320,000 clones, about 15% detected once. This CDR3 is 14 amino acids long. Trimming stripped 2 bases from V and 0 bases from J, with 5 bases between. CDR1 SGDLS and CDR2 YYNGEE come from the germline V gene. The sequence derives from a man in his thirties or forties in good health. The chain links TRBV9 to TRBJ2-2; D uncertain. Sequencing was carried out using central memory CD4+ T cells from blood. Here the CDR3 reads CASSVNPNTGELFF. The CDR3 coding sequence is TGTGCCAGCAGCGTTAATCCGAACACCGGGGAGCTGTTTTTT.